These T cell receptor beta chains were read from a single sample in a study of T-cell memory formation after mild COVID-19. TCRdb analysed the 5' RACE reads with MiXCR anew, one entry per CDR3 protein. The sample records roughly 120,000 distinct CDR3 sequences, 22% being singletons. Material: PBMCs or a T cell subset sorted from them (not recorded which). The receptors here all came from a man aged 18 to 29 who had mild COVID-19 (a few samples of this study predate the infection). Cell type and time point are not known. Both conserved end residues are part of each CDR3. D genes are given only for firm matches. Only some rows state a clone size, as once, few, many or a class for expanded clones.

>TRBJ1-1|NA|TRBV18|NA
TGTGCCAGCTCACCCCTCGCTAACACTGAAGCTTTCTTT
CASSPLANTEAFF
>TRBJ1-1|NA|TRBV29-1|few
TGCAGCGTATCCGACCCTCCCTACCGTCTAAACACTGAAGCTTTCTTT
CSVSDPPYRLNTEAFF
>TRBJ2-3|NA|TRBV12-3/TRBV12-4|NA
TGTGCCAGCAGTCCCACGGGGGTGGGGACAGATACGCAGTATTTT
CASSPTGVGTDTQYF
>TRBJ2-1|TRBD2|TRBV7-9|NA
TGTGCCAGCAGCTTAGCAGACGGGGGGGACTCCTACAATGAGCAGTTCTTC
CASSLADGGDSYNEQFF
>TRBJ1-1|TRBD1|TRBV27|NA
TGTGCCAGCAGTTTATCGTCAGGGGGCACTGAAGCTTTCTTT
CASSLSSGGTEAFF
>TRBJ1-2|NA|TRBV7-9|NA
TGTGCCAGCAGCTTAGGTCGCACAGGGTGGATTGGGGGCTACACCTTC
CASSLGRTGWIGGYTF
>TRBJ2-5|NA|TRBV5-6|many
TGTGCCAGCAGCTTGGCCCGAGGGAGGGAGACCCAGTACTTC
CASSLARGRETQYF
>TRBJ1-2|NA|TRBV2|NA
TGTGCCAGCAGTGTCGCCGCTCCGGGGTCCTTC
CASSVAAPGSF
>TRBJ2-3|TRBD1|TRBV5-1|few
TGCGCCAGCAGAAGGGACAGGTGGACCGATCCTAGCACAGATACGCAGTATTTT
CASRRDRWTDPSTDTQYF
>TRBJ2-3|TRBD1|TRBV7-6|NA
TGTGCCAGCAGCTTAGCGTGGACAGGCTCCCCAGATACGCAGTATTTT
CASSLAWTGSPDTQYF
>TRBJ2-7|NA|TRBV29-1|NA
TGCAGCGTTAAAAATACGCGCTCCTACGAGCAGTACTTC
CSVKNTRSYEQYF
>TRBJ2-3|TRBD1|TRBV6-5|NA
TGTGCCAGCAGCCACGGGACAGCGCCCACAGATACGCAGTATTTT
CASSHGTAPTDTQYF
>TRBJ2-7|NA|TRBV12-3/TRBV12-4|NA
TGTGCCAGCAGTTACGCGGTCGCCTACGAGCAGTACTTC
CASSYAVAYEQYF
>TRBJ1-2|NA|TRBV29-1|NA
TGCAGCGTTGAAGATCACCAGGGCTATGGCTACACCTTC
CSVEDHQGYGYTF
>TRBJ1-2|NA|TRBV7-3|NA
TGTGCCAGCAGCCCTGGCGGGGGAGACTATGGCTACACCTTC
CASSPGGGDYGYTF
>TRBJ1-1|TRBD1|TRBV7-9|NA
TGTGCCAGCAGCGGATCCCAGGGGGCAGGAGCTTTCTTT
CASSGSQGAGAFF
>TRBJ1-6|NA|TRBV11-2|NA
TGTGCCAGCAGCTTAGACCAATCACCCCTCCACTTT
CASSLDQSPLHF
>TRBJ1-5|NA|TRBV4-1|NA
TGCGCCAGCAGCCAAGATCCTAGCAATCAGCCCCAGCATTTT
CASSQDPSNQPQHF
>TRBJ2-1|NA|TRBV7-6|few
TGTGCCAGCACCGAAGGGGGAGTTTGGAACAATGAGCAGTTCTTC
CASTEGGVWNNEQFF
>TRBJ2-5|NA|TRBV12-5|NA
TGTGCTAGTGGACGAGGCCGCTCGGAGACCCAGTACTTC
CASGRGRSETQYF
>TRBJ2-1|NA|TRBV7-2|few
TGTGCCAGCAGCTTAGCTTACACCGAGCAGTTCTTC
CASSLAYTEQFF
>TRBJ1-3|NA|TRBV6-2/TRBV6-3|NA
TGTGCCAGCAGTTCGTCCCGGGCCAGCTCTGGAAACACCATATATTTT
CASSSSRASSGNTIYF
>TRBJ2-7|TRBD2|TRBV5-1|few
TGCGCCAGCAGCTTGGGGACTAGCGGGGGATACGAGCAGTACTTC
CASSLGTSGGYEQYF
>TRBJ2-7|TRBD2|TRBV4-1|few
TGCGCCAGCAGCCAAGTGGGTAGCGGGGGATTGTACGAGCAGTACTTC
CASSQVGSGGLYEQYF
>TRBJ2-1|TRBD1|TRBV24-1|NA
TGTGCCACCAGTGATTTGGAGGACAGGGGGACAAATGAGCAGTTCTTC
CATSDLEDRGTNEQFF
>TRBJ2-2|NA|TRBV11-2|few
TGTGCCAGCAGGCCGGAATCAGGGGAAAGCACCGGGGAGCTGTTTTTT
CASRPESGESTGELFF
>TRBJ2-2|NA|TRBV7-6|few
TGTGCCAGCAGCCAGACAGTTTCCACCGGGGAGCTGTTTTTT
CASSQTVSTGELFF
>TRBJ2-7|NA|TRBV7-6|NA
TGTGCCAGCAGCCTAGGGAGCGGCCCTGGCTACGAGCAGTACTTC
CASSLGSGPGYEQYF
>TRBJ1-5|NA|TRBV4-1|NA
TGCGCCAGCAGCCAAGTGCGTAGCAATCAGCCCCAGCATTTT
CASSQVRSNQPQHF
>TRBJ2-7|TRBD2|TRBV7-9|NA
TGTGCTACCCTGCGGGGGGACTCCTACGAGCAGTACTTC
CATLRGDSYEQYF
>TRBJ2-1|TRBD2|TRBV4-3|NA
TGCGCCAGCAGCCAAGTGGCGGGGGGGCCGTATGAGCAGTTCTTC
CASSQVAGGPYEQFF
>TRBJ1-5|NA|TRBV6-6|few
TGTGCCTCCGTGGAGAGGGGTGATCAGCCCCAGCATTTT
CASVERGDQPQHF
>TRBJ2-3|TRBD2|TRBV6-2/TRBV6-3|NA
TGTGCCAGCAGTTACTCGACTAGCGGGGGACGACCTAGCACAGATACGCAGTATTTT
CASSYSTSGGRPSTDTQYF
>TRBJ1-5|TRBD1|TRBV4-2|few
TGTGCCAGCAGCCAGGGACAGTCTAATCAGCCCCAGCATTTT
CASSQGQSNQPQHF
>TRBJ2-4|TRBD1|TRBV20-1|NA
TGCAGTGCTCCGCCCCGACAGGGGATAGCCAAAAACATTCAGTACTTC
CSAPPRQGIAKNIQYF
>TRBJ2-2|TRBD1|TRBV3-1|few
TGTGCCAGCAGCTACGGGACAGGATACACCGGGGAGCTGTTTTTT
CASSYGTGYTGELFF
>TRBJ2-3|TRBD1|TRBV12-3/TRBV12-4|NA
TGTGCCAGCAGCCAGAGACAGGGGCCCTCTTACGATACGCAGTATTTT
CASSQRQGPSYDTQYF
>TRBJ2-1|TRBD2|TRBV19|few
TGTGCCAGTAGACCAGGACTAGCGGTGGGGAATGAGCAGTTCTTC
CASRPGLAVGNEQFF
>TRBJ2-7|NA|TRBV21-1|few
TGTGCCAGCAGCAAAGGTGTGGGACCCCGTTTCGAGCAGTACTTC
CASSKGVGPRFEQYF
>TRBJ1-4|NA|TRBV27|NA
TGTGCCAGCAGTTTAAGTACAGGTGAAAAACTGTTTTTT
CASSLSTGEKLFF
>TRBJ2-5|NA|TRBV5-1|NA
TGCGCCAGCAGCGACGACAGCCAAGAGACCCAGTACTTC
CASSDDSQETQYF
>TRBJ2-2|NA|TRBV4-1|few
TGCGCCAGCAGCCAAATGCTCGGGGAGCTGTTTTTT
CASSQMLGELFF
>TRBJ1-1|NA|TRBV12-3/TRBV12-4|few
TGTGCCAGCGGACAGTGGAACACTGAAGCTTTCTTT
CASGQWNTEAFF
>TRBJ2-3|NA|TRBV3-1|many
TGTGCCAGCAGCCTTCGGACAGACAACACAGATACGCAGTATTTT
CASSLRTDNTDTQYF
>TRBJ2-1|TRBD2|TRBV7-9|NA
TGTGCCAGCAGCTCGGGACTAGCGGGGTGGGATGAGCAGTTCTTC
CASSSGLAGWDEQFF
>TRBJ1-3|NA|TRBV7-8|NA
TGTGCCAGCAGCTACCGGACCCATGCTACTGGAAACACCATATATTTT
CASSYRTHATGNTIYF
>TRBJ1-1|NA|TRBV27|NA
TGTGCCAGCAGTAATTGGGGGAACACTGAAGCTTTCTTT
CASSNWGNTEAFF
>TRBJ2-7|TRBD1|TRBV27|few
TGTGCCAGCAGCGGCCGGGACAGGGGGACCGGCGAGCAGTACTTC
CASSGRDRGTGEQYF
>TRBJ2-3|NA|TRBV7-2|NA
TGTGCCAGCAGCTTAGGCCCAGCCTTTAGCACAGATACGCAGTATTTT
CASSLGPAFSTDTQYF
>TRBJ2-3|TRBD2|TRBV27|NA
TGTGCCAGCAGTTTATCCCCGCGGGGGGGCCTTGATACGCAGTATTTT
CASSLSPRGGLDTQYF
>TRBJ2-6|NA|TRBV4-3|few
TGCGCCAGCAGCCGCAGGGGAGCTGGGGCCAACGTCCTGACTTTC
CASSRRGAGANVLTF
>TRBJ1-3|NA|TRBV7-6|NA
TGTGCCAGCAGCTTAGACGCTCCTCTCGTAGGAAACACCATATATTTT
CASSLDAPLVGNTIYF
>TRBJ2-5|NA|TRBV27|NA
TGTGCCAGCAGGGTACTAGACGGCCAAGAGACCCAGTACTTC
CASRVLDGQETQYF
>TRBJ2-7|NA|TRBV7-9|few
TGTGCCAGCAGCGGGGGGCAGGGGTTAACCTACGAGCAGTACTTC
CASSGGQGLTYEQYF